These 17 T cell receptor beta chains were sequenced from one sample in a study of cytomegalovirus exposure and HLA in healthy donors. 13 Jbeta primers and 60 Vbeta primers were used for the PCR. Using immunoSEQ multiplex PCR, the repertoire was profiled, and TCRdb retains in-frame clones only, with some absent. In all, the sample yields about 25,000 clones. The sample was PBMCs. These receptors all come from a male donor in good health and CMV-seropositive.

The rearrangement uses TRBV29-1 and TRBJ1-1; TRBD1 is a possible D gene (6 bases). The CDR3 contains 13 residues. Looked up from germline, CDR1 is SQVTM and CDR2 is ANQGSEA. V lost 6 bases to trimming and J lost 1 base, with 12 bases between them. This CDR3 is CSVVGQTNTEAFF. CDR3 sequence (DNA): TGCAGCGTGGTTGGACAGACGAACACTGAAGCTTTCTTT.

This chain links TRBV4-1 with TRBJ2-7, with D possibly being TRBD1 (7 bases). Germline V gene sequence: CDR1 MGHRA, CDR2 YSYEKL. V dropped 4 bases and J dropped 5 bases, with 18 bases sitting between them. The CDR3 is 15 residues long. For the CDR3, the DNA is TGCGCCAGCAGCCCTCCGGAGGGGGCACTGGACGAGCAGTACTTC. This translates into CASSPPEGALDEQYF.

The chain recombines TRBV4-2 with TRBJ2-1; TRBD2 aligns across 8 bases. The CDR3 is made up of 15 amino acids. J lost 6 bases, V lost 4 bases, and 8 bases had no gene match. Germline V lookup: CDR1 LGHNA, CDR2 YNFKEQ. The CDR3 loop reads CASSPKRGIFNEQFF. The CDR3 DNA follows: TGTGCCAGCAGCCCGAAGCGGGGGATTTTCAATGAGCAGTTCTTC.

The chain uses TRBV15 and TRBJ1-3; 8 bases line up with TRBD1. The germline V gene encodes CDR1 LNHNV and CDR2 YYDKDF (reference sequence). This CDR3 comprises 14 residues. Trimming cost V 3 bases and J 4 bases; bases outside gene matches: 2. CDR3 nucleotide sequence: TGTGCCACCAGCAGGGACAGGGAGGGAAACACCATATATTTT. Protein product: CATSRDREGNTIYF.

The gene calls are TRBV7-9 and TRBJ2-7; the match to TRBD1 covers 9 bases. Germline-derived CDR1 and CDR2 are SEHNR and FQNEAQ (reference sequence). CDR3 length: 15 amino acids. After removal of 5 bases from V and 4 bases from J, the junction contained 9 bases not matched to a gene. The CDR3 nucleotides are TGTGCCAGCAGCGGTCTGACAGGGGGAGTTTACGAGCAGTACTTC. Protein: CASSGLTGGVYEQYF.

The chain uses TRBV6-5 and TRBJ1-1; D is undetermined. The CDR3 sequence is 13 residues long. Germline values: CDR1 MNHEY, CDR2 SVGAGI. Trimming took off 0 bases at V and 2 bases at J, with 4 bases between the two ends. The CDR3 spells CASSYSSNTEAFF. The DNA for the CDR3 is TGTGCCAGCAGTTACTCGAGCAACACTGAAGCTTTCTTT.

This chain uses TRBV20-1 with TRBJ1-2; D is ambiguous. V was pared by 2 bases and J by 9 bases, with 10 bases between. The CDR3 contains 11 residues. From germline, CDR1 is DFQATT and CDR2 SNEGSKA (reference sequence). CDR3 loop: CSARRGSSYTF. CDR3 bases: TGCAGTGCTAGACGCGGATCAAGCTACACCTTC.

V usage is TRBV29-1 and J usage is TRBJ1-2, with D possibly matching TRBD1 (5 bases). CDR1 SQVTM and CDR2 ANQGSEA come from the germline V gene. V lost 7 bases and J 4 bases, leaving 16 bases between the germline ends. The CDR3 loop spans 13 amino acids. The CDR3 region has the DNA TGCAGCGCACCCCGATTCGACAGCTATGGCTACACCTTC. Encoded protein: CSAPRFDSYGYTF. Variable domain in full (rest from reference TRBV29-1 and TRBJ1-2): SAVISQKPSRDICQRGTSLTIQCQVDSQVTMMFWYRQQPGQSLTLIATANQGSEATYESGFVIDKFPISRPNLTFSTLTVSNMSPEDSSIYLCSAPRFDSYGYTFGSGTRLTVV.

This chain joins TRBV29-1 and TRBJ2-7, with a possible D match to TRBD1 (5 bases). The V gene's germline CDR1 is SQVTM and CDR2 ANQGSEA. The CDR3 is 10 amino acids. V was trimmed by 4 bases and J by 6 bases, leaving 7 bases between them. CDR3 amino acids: CSVVGVEQYF. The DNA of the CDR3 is TGCAGCGTTGTAGGGGTCGAGCAGTACTTC.

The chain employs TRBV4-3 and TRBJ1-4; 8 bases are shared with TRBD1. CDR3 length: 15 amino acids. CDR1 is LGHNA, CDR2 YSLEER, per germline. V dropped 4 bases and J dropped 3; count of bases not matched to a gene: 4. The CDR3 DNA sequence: TGCGCCAGCAGCCTCGGGACAGGCTCTAATGAAAAACTGTTTTTT. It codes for CASSLGTGSNEKLFF.

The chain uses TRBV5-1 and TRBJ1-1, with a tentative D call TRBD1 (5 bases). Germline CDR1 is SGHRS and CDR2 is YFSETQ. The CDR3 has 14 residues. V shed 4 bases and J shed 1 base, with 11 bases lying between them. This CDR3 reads CASSAQTENTEAFF. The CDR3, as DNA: TGCGCCAGCAGCGCACAGACAGAGAACACTGAAGCTTTCTTT.

In nucleotides, the CDR3 is TGTGCCAGCAGTTACTCGCCACAGGAGAGCTCCTACGAGCAGTACTTC. It translates to CASSYSPQESSYEQYF. The rearrangement uses TRBV6-5 and TRBJ2-7; maybe TRBD1 (5 bases). CDR3 size: 16 residues. The germline V gene has CDR1 MNHEY and CDR2 SVGAGI. V was cut by 0 bases and J by 0 bases, with 12 bases left in between.

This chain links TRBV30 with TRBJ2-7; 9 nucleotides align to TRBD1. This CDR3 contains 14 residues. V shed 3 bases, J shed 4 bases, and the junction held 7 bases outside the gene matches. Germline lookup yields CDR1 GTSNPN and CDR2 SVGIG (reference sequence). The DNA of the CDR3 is TGTGCCTGGAGAGCCACAGGGGGCCGGTACGAGCAGTACTTC. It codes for CAWRATGGRYEQYF.

The CDR3 region is CASSFGGEGEKLFF. CDR3 coding DNA: TGTGCCAGCAGCTTTGGGGGGGAAGGTGAAAAACTGTTTTTT. The chain combines TRBV5-6 with TRBJ1-4; D perhaps matches TRBD1 (5 bases). Germline CDR1 and CDR2: SGHDT and YYEEEE. Trimming left V 2 bases short and J 7 bases short, with 12 bases between. This CDR3 has 14 residues. The complete variable domain, with remaining parts taken from reference TRBV5-6 and TRBJ1-4, reads DAGVTQSPTHLIKTRGQQVTLRCSPKSGHDTVSWYQQALGQGPQFIFQYYEEEERQRGNFPDRFSGHQFPNYSSELNVNALLLGDSALYLCASSFGGEGEKLFFGSGTQLSVL.

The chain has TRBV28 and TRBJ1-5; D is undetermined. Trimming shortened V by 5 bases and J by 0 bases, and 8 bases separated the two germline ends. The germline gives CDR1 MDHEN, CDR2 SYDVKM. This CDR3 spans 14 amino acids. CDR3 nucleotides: TGTGCCAGCAGTGGCTTCGATAGCAATCAGCCCCAGCATTTT. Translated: CASSGFDSNQPQHF. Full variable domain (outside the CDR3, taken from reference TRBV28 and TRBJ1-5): DVKVTQSSRYLVKRTGEKVFLECVQDMDHENMFWYRQDPGLGLRLIYFSYDVKMKEKGDIPEGYSVSREKKERFSLILESASTNQTSMYLCASSGFDSNQPQHFGDGTRLSIL.

The CDR3 DNA reads as TGTGCCAGCTCACAACTTACGCAGTCCCTAGACACTGAAGCTTTCTTT. Its translation is CASSQLTQSLDTEAFF. The rearrangement joins TRBV18 to TRBJ1-1; D unresolved. From germline, CDR1 is KGHSH and CDR2 LQKENI. V was trimmed by 4 bases and J by 3 bases, leaving 18 bases between them. The CDR3 is 16 amino acids.

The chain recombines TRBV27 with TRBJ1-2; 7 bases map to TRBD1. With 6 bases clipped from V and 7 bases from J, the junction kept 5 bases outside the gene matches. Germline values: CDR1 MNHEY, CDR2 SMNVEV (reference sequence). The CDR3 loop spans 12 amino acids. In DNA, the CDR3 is TGTGCCAGCAGAAAGGGGGCGGGTGGCTACACCTTC. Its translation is CASRKGAGGYTF.